Shown below are 25 T cell receptor beta chains from a single sample sequenced in a study of T cell responses to AZD1222 COVID-19 vaccine. Assay used: immunoSEQ multiplex PCR; TCRdb lists only in-frame clones, some missing. This sample yields about 60,000 clones, of which 65% to 90% are seen a single time; over 15% belongs to the top ten. The sequences come from peripheral blood, collected on day 0 of AZD1222 vaccination. These receptors all stem from an adult in good health.

This chain links TRBV19 with TRBJ1-5, with D possibly matching TRBD1 (6 bases). The CDR3 runs 18 residues. The germline V and J ends were trimmed by 5 bases and 6 bases, with 26 bases remaining between them. CDR1 and CDR2 from the germline V gene are LNHDA and SQIVND (reference sequence). CDR3 sequence: CASSPNAGGPGGGQPQHF. The DNA for the CDR3 is TGTGCCAGTAGTCCAAACGCGGGGGGCCCTGGGGGAGGTCAGCCCCAGCATTTT.

The chain's CDR3 is CASSLGEGNQPQHF. CDR3 DNA sequence: TGTGCCAGCAGCTTGGGGGAGGGCAATCAGCCCCAGCATTTT. The J gene is TRBJ1-5, the V gene TRBV7-2, with a weak D call TRBD1 (5 bases). The germline gives CDR1 SGHTA, CDR2 FQGNSA. This CDR3 region has 14 residues. Trimming took off 3 bases at V and 2 bases at J, with 8 bases between the two ends.

This rearrangement joins TRBV3-1 (or the pseudogene TRBV3-2) to TRBJ2-3, with unresolved D. Germline CDR1 reads LGHDT; CDR2 reads YNNKEL (reference sequence). The CDR3 runs to 13 residues. Trimming cost V 1 base and J 5 bases, with 7 bases left between them. As DNA, the CDR3 is TGTGCCAGCAGCCAAGTCGAACTAGATACGCAGTATTTT. Translation gives CASSQVELDTQYF.

The J gene is TRBJ1-4, the V gene TRBV4-2, with D uncertain. V was clipped by 1 base and J by 0 bases, with 9 bases between them. Germline CDR1 LGHNA, CDR2 YNFKEQ. The CDR3 is 16 residues long. CDR3 DNA sequence: TGTGCCAGCAGCCAAGGCCAGGCCTCAACTAATGAAAAACTGTTTTTT. Translation: CASSQGQASTNEKLFF.

This clone was picked up one time. The V gene is TRBV18, the J gene TRBJ1-3, with D perhaps matching TRBD1 (6 bases). The V gene lost 3 bases and the J gene lost 0 bases, with 12 bases spanning the gap. The V gene's germline CDR1 is KGHSH and CDR2 LQKENI. The CDR3 is 16 residues long. The CDR3 loop is CASSPSQGSSGNTIYF. CDR3 nucleotide sequence: TGTGCCAGCTCACCCTCACAGGGCTCCTCTGGAAACACCATATATTTT.

The chain carries TRBV6-2 or TRBV6-3 and TRBJ2-7; D may match TRBD1 or TRBD2 (5 bases each). The germline CDR1 and CDR2 sequences are MNHEY and SVGEGT. The CDR3 has 14 residues. CDR3 nucleotide sequence: TGTGCCAGCAGTGACTCGGGACGGACCTACGAGCAGTACGTC. It encodes CASSDSGRTYEQYV.

The sample holds one count of this clone. This chain uses TRBV5-1 with TRBJ2-1; TRBD2 aligns across 9 bases. This CDR3 spans 15 amino acids. The germline V gene encodes CDR1 SGHRS and CDR2 YFSETQ. V lost 2 bases and J lost 8; bases outside the gene matches: 8. The CDR3 bases are TGCGCCAGCAGCTTAGGGACTAGCTTTGTGGATGAGCAGTTCTTC. Translated: CASSLGTSFVDEQFF. The whole variable domain, filled in from reference TRBV5-1 and TRBJ2-1, reads KAGVTQTPRYLIKTRGQQVTLSCSPISGHRSVSWYQQTPGQGLQFLFEYFSETQRNKGNFPGRFSGRQFSNSRSEMNVSTLELGDSALYLCASSLGTSFVDEQFFGPGTRLTVL.

For the CDR3, the DNA is TGTGCCAGTAGTATCGGAACAGGCTTCTACACTGAAGCTTTCTTT. This sequence encodes CASSIGTGFYTEAFF. The V gene is TRBV19, the J gene TRBJ1-1; maybe TRBD1 (5 bases). This CDR3 has 15 residues. The germline gives CDR1 LNHDA, CDR2 SQIVND (reference sequence). V was shortened by 3 bases and J by 3 bases, with 14 bases between the two germline ends.

The chain joins TRBV7-2 to TRBJ2-7, with 8 bases that match TRBD2. The CDR3 is 14 residues long. V lost 5 bases, J lost 3 bases, and 6 bases stayed unmatched. Germline V lookup: CDR1 SGHTA, CDR2 FQGNSA. The CDR3 spells CASSVSGSLYEQYF. The CDR3 DNA is TGTGCCAGCAGCGTGAGCGGGAGTCTCTACGAGCAGTACTTC. Using reference TRBV7-2 and TRBJ2-7 for the parts outside the CDR3, the full variable domain is GAGVSQSPSNKVTEKGKDVELRCDPISGHTALYWYRQSLGQGLEFLIYFQGNSAPDKSGLPSDRFSAERTGGSVSTLTIQRTQQEDSAVYLCASSVSGSLYEQYFGPGTRLTVT.

J is TRBJ1-5 and V is TRBV27, with D unresolved. Germline V lookup: CDR1 MNHEY, CDR2 SMNVEV (reference sequence). V lost 5 bases, J lost 1 base, and 6 bases lay in between. The CDR3 spans 13 residues. DNA of the CDR3: TGTGCCAGCAGTACTAAAAGCAATCAGCCCCAGCATTTT. This sequence encodes CASSTKSNQPQHF.

The chain recombines TRBV9 with TRBJ1-1; D is unclear. Trimming shortened V by 4 bases and J by 2 bases, and 21 bases separated the two germline ends. Germline loops: CDR1 SGDLS, CDR2 YYNGEE. The CDR3 contains 17 residues. CDR3 loop: CASSRGITLWDNTEAFF. DNA for the CDR3: TGTGCCAGCAGCCGAGGGATAACGTTATGGGATAACACTGAAGCTTTCTTT.

The CDR3 here is CASSALNTEAFF. The DNA of the CDR3 is TGCGCCAGCTCGGCCCTCAATACTGAAGCTTTCTTT. The J gene is TRBJ1-1, the V gene TRBV10-1; D is ambiguous. The CDR3 is made up of 12 amino acids. V was shortened by 8 bases and J by 5 bases, with 12 bases between the two germline ends. Germline V gene data show CDR1 as WNHNN and CDR2 as SYGVQD (reference sequence).

V is TRBV5-1 and J is TRBJ1-5, with 8 bases lining up with TRBD1. CDR1 and CDR2 (germline): SGHRS, YFSETQ. The CDR3 has 14 amino acids. The trim removed 4 bases at V and 2 bases at J, leaving 2 bases unmatched. As DNA, the CDR3 is TGCGCCAGCAGCCCGGGACAGGGCAATCAGCCCCAGCATTTT. This sequence encodes CASSPGQGNQPQHF.

This clone was seen a single time. The gene calls are TRBV11-2 and TRBJ1-4; TRBD1 aligns across 9 bases. CDR3 length: 18 amino acids. The V gene's germline CDR1 is SGHAT and CDR2 FQNNGV. V was clipped by 6 bases and J by 0 bases; unmatched bases: 11. The CDR3, as DNA: TGTGCCAGCAGTTACACCGGGACAGGGACTGCAACTAATGAAAAACTGTTTTTT. Amino acid sequence: CASSYTGTGTATNEKLFF.

The rearrangement uses TRBV19 and TRBJ2-1; D gene uncertain. CDR1 and CDR2 from the germline V gene are LNHDA and SQIVND (reference sequence). V was pared by 6 bases and J by 5 bases, with 14 bases between. The CDR3 is 14 amino acids. CDR3 DNA sequence: TGTGCCAGTAGGGGCCACCCCGCGGACAATGAGCAGTTCTTC. Amino acids: CASRGHPADNEQFF.

The chain recombines TRBV10-1 with TRBJ2-7; 8 nucleotides align to TRBD2. Germline V lookup: CDR1 WNHNN, CDR2 SYGVQD (reference sequence). With V trimmed by 8 bases and J by 3 bases, 6 bases remained unmatched. This CDR3 has 13 residues. The CDR3 here is CASFGGALYEQYF. For the CDR3, the DNA is TGCGCCAGCTTCGGGGGGGCCCTCTACGAGCAGTACTTC.

The chain has TRBV28 and TRBJ2-3, with TRBD1 as a possible D gene (5 bases). CDR3 length: 12 amino acids. Deletions cut 4 bases from V and 8 bases from J, with 10 bases between. Germline loops: CDR1 MDHEN, CDR2 SYDVKM. CDR3 amino acids: CASSSQGLTQYF. In nucleotides, the CDR3 is TGTGCCAGCAGTTCGCAGGGCCTTACGCAGTATTTT.

The chain is built from TRBV7-9 and TRBJ2-3, with D unclear. V gave up 3 bases and J gave up 6 bases, with 7 bases separating them. This CDR3 region has 12 residues. Germline CDR1 SEHNR, CDR2 FQNEAQ (reference sequence). The CDR3: CASSFRFDTQYF. The CDR3 nucleotides are TGTGCCAGCAGCTTTAGATTTGATACGCAGTATTTT.

V gene TRBV7-2 combines with J gene TRBJ1-2, with D possibly being TRBD1 (6 bases). The V gene's germline CDR1 is SGHTA and CDR2 FQGNSA. With 4 bases removed from V and 4 bases from J, the gap between germline ends came to 10 bases. The CDR3 consists of 13 residues. The CDR3 bases are TGTGCCAGCAGCTCCGGGACACTCTATGGCTACACCTTC. Protein: CASSSGTLYGYTF.

The chain combines TRBV10-3 with TRBJ2-7; 8 bases map to TRBD2. Germline V gene lookup returns CDR1 ENHRY and CDR2 SYGVKD. J was trimmed by 6 bases and V by 3 bases; bases with no gene match: 7. The CDR3 is 14 amino acids. The CDR3 protein is CAISDGGTRPEQYV. The DNA of the CDR3 is TGTGCCATCAGTGATGGGGGGACTAGACCCGAGCAGTACGTC.

The chain joins TRBV5-1 to TRBJ1-3, with 7 bases fitting TRBD1. Germline V gene data show CDR1 as SGHRS and CDR2 as YFSETQ. Trimming took 4 bases from V and 2 from J; bases not matched to a gene: 9. This CDR3 has 16 residues. In DNA, the CDR3 is TGCGCCAGCAGCCTGGCAGGGGGGACAGCTGGAAACACCATATATTTT. Encoded protein: CASSLAGGTAGNTIYF. Using reference TRBV5-1 and TRBJ1-3 for the parts outside the CDR3, the full variable domain is KAGVTQTPRYLIKTRGQQVTLSCSPISGHRSVSWYQQTPGQGLQFLFEYFSETQRNKGNFPGRFSGRQFSNSRSEMNVSTLELGDSALYLCASSLAGGTAGNTIYFGEGSWLTVV.

This clone has ten or more counts. This chain uses TRBV7-2 with TRBJ2-2, with a tentative D call TRBD1 (6 bases). V was cut by 7 bases and J by 1 base, with 10 bases left in between. Germline V CDR1 and CDR2: SGHTA, FQGNSA. This CDR3 spans 14 amino acids. The CDR3 DNA reads TGTGCCAGCATCCCGGGACAGAACACCGGGGAGCTGTTTTTT. It yields the protein CASIPGQNTGELFF.

The chain couples TRBV10-3 to TRBJ1-3; D ambiguous. The CDR3 is made up of 15 amino acids. The germline V gene has CDR1 ENHRY and CDR2 SYGVKD. V was clipped by 0 bases and J by 0 bases, with 6 bases between them. The CDR3 region is CAISESGSSGNTIYF. The CDR3 nucleotides read TGTGCCATCAGTGAGTCCGGTTCCTCTGGAAACACCATATATTTT.

This clone showed up just once. This rearrangement joins TRBV5-5 to TRBJ2-1; no clear D. CDR3 length equals 13 residues. V dropped 4 bases and J dropped 1 base, with 6 bases sitting between them. Germline V CDR1 and CDR2: SGHKS, YYEKEE (reference sequence). The CDR3 DNA sequence: TGTGCCAGCAGCCGCCCGTCCTACAATGAGCAGTTCTTC. Protein product: CASSRPSYNEQFF.

The rearrangement joins TRBV2 to TRBJ2-7; perhaps D is TRBD1 or TRBD2 (7 bases each). V lost 6 bases, J lost 2 bases, and 20 bases lay in between. The V gene's germline CDR1 is SNHLY and CDR2 FYNNEI. This CDR3 contains 16 residues. CDR3 sequence reads: CASSGREGQGAYEQYF. DNA of the CDR3: TGTGCCAGCAGCGGAAGGGAGGGGCAGGGGGCCTACGAGCAGTACTTC.